This T cell receptor beta chain was recovered during a study of blood T cell repertoires in COVID-19. Study details: Spain, Italy and the United States supplied samples that represented acute and convalescent COVID-19. PBMCs, B-cell-depleted T cells, or T cells provided the cDNA or gDNA that made up the material.

The germline CDR1 and CDR2 sequences are SGHRS and YFSETQ. The CDR3 consists of 15 residues. V lost 0 bases and J 3 bases, leaving 12 bases between the germline ends. Authors' analysis steps: Amplifying reference gene primers gave estimates of nucleated cell counts. The table came from immunoSEQ multiplex PCR; TCRdb's copy has only in-frame clones and leaves some out. That table is the source of V, J and clone size, and D and trimming were worked out from the DNA. The sample includes approximately 110,000 clones, around four fifths of them seen just once. The sequenced sample consisted of peripheral blood. This TCR derives from a woman aged 40 to 55 with acute or convalescent COVID-19. V is TRBV5-1 and J is TRBJ1-1; no definite D call. CDR3 in DNA: TGCGCCAGCAGCTTGGTAGCGGGAGGTTACACTGAAGCTTTCTTT. Encoded protein: CASSLVAGGYTEAFF.